This T cell receptor beta chain was profiled in a study of cytomegalovirus exposure and HLA in healthy donors. CDR1 and CDR2 from the germline V gene are SNHLY and FYNNEI. The J segment lost 4 bases and the V segment lost 3 bases, leaving 10 bases of the junction unmatched. This CDR3 is built from 17 residues. PCR used 60 Vbeta primers and 13 Jbeta primers. Only in-frame clones appear in the TCRdb table, and some are missing; sequencing was by immunoSEQ multiplex PCR. The repertoire includes about 100,000 clones, 60% to 75% of them detected once, and about a tenth sits in the top ten. This receptor was taken from a man aged 35 to 55 in good health and CMV-seropositive. This rearrangement joins TRBV2 to TRBJ2-2; 8 nucleotides agree with TRBD2. Input material: PBMCs. The CDR3 bases are TGTGCCAGCAGTGAGGGGACGGGAGGGCCGGTCACCGGGGAGCTGTTTTTT. It codes for CASSEGTGGPVTGELFF.